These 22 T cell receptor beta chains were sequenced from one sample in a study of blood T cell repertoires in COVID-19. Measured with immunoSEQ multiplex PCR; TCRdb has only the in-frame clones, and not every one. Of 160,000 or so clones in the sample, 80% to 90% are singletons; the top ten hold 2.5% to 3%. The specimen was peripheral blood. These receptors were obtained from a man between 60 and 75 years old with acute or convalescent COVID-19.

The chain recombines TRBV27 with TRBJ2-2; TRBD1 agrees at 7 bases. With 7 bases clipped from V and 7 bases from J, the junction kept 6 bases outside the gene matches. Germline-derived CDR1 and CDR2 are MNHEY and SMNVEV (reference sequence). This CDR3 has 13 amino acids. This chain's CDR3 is CASNRGSGGELFF. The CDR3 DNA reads TGTGCCAGCAACAGGGGATCGGGCGGGGAGCTGTTTTTT.

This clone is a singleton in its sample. The CDR3, as DNA: TGTGCCAGTAGTATAGGGGCCCTCAGGCCCCAGCATTTT. Amino acid sequence: CASSIGALRPQHF. The chain employs TRBV19 and TRBJ1-5; no firm D call. Deletions cut 1 base from V and 9 bases from J, with 10 bases between. CDR1 is LNHDA, CDR2 SQIVND, per germline (reference sequence). The CDR3 consists of 13 residues.

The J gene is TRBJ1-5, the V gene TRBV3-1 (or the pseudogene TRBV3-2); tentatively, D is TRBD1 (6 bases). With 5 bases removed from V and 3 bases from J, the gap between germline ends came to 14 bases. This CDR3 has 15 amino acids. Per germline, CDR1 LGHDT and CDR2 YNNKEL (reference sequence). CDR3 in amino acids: CASSDQQGNNQPQHF. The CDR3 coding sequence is TGTGCCAGCAGCGACCAACAGGGAAACAATCAGCCCCAGCATTTT.

Here the CDR3 DNA reads TGTGCCAGCAGCCGCGGACAAAACAATGAGCAGTTCTTC. Translating it yields CASSRGQNNEQFF. The chain joins TRBV7-6 to TRBJ2-1; D is perhaps TRBD1 (5 bases). The V and J ends lost 5 bases and 5 bases respectively, with 10 bases between them. The germline V gene has CDR1 SGHVS and CDR2 FNYEAQ. The CDR3 has 13 amino acids.

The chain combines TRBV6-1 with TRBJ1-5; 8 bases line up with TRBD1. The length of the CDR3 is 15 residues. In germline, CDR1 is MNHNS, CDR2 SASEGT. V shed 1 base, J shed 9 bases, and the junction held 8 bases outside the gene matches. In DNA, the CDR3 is TGTGCCAGCAGTGAAGGCCGACAGGGGTGGAGGCCCCAGCATTTT. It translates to CASSEGRQGWRPQHF.

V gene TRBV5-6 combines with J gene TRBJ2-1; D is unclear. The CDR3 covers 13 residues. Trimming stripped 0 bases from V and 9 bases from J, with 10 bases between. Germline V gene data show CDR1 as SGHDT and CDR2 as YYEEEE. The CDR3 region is CASSLVQTVEQFF. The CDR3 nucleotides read TGTGCCAGCAGCTTGGTACAGACCGTTGAGCAGTTCTTC.

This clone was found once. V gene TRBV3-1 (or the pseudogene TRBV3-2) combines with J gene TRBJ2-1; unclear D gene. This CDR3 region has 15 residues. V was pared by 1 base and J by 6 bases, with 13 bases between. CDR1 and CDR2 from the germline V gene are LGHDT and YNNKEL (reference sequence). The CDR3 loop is CASSQVVVFINEQFF. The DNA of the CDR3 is TGTGCCAGCAGCCAAGTAGTGGTATTCATCAATGAGCAGTTCTTC.

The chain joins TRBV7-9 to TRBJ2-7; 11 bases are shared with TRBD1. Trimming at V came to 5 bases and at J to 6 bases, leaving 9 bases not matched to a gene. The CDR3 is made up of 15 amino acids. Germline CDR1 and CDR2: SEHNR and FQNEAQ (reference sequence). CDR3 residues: CASSTGQGVGSEQYF. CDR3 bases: TGTGCCAGCAGCACGGGACAGGGGGTAGGAAGCGAGCAGTACTTC.

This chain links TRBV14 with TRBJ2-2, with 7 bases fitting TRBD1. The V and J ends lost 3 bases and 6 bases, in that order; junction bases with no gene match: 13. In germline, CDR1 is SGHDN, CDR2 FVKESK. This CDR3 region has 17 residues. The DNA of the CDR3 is TGTGCCAGCAGCCAGGTTTGGACAGGTTCCAAGTCCGGGGAGCTGTTTTTT. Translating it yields CASSQVWTGSKSGELFF.

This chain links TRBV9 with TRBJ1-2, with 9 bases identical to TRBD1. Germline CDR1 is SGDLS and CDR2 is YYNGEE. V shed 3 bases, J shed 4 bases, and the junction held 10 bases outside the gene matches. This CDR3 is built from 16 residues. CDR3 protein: CASSARQPGQGYGYTF. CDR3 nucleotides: TGTGCCAGCAGCGCACGACAACCGGGACAGGGCTATGGCTACACCTTC.

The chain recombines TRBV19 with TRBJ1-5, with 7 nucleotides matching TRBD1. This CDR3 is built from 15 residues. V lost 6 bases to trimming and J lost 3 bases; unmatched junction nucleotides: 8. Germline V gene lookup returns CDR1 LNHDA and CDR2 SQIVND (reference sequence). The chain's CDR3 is CASRQGQTPNQPQHF. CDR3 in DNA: TGTGCCAGTAGGCAGGGACAGACGCCCAATCAGCCCCAGCATTTT.

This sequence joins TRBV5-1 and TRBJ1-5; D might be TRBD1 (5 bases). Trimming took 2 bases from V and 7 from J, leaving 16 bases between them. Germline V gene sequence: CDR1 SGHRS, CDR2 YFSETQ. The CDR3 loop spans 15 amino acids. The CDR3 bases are TGCGCCAGCAGCTTTCAGGGCAGTAGGGGACAGCCCCAGCATTTT. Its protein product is CASSFQGSRGQPQHF.

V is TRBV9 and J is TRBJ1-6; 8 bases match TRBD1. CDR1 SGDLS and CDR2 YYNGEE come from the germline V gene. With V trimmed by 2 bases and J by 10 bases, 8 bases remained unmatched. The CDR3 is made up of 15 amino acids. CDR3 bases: TGTGCCAGCAGCGTGGCAGACAGGGGAGGATCACCCCTCCACTTT. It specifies CASSVADRGGSPLHF.

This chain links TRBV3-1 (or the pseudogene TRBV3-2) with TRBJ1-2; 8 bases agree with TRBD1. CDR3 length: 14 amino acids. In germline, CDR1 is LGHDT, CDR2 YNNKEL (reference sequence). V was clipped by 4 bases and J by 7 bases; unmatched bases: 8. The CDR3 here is CASSPVDRGGGYTF. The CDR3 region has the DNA TGTGCCAGCAGCCCAGTAGACAGGGGCGGTGGCTACACCTTC.

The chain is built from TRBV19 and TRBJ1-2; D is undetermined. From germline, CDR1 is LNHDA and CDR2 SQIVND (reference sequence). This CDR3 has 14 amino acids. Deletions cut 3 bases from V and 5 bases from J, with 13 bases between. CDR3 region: CASSMEVGWYGYTF. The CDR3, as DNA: TGTGCCAGTAGTATGGAGGTCGGGTGGTATGGCTACACCTTC.

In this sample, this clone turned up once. The CDR3 region is CASSQVRDTQYF. CDR3 DNA: TGTGCCAGCAGCCAAGTTCGAGATACGCAGTATTTT. V is TRBV3-1 (or the pseudogene TRBV3-2) and J is TRBJ2-3; no clear D. CDR3 size: 12 residues. Between the trimmed V and J ends, which lost 1 base and 5 bases, there was a span of 4 bases. CDR1 is LGHDT, CDR2 YNNKEL, per germline (reference sequence).

The CDR3, as DNA: TGCGCCAGCAGCTTGGGGGGGCTCTATGGCTACACCTTC. Its translation is CASSLGGLYGYTF. The V gene is TRBV5-1, the J gene TRBJ1-2, with D maybe TRBD1 (6 bases). CDR1 SGHRS and CDR2 YFSETQ come from the germline V gene. V lost 0 bases, J lost 4 bases, and 7 bases lay in between. The CDR3 covers 13 residues.

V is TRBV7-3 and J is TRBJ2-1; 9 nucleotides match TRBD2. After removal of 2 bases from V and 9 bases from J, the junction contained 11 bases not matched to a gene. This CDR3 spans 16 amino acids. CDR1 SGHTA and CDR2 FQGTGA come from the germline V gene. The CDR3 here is CASSLVAGAKVVEQFF. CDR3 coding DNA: TGTGCCAGCAGCTTAGTAGCGGGGGCCAAAGTAGTTGAGCAGTTCTTC.

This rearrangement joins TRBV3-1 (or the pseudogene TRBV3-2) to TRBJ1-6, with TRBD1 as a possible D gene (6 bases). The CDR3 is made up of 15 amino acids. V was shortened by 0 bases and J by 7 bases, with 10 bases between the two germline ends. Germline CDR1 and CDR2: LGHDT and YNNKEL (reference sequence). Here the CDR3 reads CASSQETGINSPLHF. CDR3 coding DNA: TGTGCCAGCAGCCAAGAGACAGGCATCAATTCACCCCTCCACTTT.

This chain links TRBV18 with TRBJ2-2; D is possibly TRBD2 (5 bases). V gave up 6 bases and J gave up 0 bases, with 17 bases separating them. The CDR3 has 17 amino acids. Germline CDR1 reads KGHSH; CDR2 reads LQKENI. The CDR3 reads CASSHLETTPNTGELFF. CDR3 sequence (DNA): TGTGCCAGCTCGCATCTCGAGACTACCCCGAACACCGGGGAGCTGTTTTTT. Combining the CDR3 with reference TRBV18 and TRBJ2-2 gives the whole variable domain NAGVMQNPRHLVRRRGQEARLRCSPMKGHSHVYWYRQLPEEGLKFMVYLQKENIIDESGMPKERFSAEFPKEGPSILRIQQVVRGDSAAYFCASSHLETTPNTGELFFGEGSRLTVL.

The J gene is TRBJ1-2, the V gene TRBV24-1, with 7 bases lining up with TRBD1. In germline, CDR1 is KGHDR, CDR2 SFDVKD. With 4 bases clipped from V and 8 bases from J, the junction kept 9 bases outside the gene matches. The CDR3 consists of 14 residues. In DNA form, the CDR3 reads TGTGCCACCAGTGAATCGGACAGGTCGGGGGGCTACACCTTC. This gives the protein CATSESDRSGGYTF.

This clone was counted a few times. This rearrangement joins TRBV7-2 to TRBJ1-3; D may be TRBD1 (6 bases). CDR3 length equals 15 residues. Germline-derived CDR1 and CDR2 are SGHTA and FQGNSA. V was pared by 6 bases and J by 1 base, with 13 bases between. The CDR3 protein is CASSSRTVSGNTIYF. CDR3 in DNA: TGTGCCAGCAGTTCGAGGACAGTTTCTGGAAACACCATATATTTT.